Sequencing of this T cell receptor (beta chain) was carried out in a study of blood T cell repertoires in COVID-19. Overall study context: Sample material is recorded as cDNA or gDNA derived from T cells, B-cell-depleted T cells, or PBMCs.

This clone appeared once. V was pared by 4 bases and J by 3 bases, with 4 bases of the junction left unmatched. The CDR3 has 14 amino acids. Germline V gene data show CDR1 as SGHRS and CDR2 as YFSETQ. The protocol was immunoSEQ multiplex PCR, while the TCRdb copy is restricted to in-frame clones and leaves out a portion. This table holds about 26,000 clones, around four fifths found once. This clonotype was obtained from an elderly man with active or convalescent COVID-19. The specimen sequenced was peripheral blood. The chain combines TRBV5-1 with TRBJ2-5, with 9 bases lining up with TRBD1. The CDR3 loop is CASSRDRGEETQYF. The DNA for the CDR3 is TGCGCCAGCAGCCGAGACAGGGGGGAAGAGACCCAGTACTTC.